This T cell receptor beta chain was sequenced for a study of T cell responses to AZD1222 COVID-19 vaccine (TCRdb year 2021). Study-level background: A total of 230 to 250 trial participants underwent TCR sequencing, of whom 207 received two doses of AZD1222 and about 25 received two doses of the MenACWY control vaccine. Enrollment into the trials was organized by age into subgroups of 18-55, 56-69 and 70-plus years, and those subgroups contained about 150, 27 and 61 TCR-sequenced participants, respectively.

Reading the label with the study, this specimen's time point is: about 28 days (+/-7) after the second vaccine dose. The label giving this sample's treatment or condition can be read as: meningococcal conjugate vaccine given as trial control. Vaccinee samples came from UK trials COV001 and COV002, including a single-blind randomized controlled phase 2/3 trial of AZD1222 (ChAdOx1 nCoV-19) in healthy adults. For TCRbeta chain sequencing, PBMC samples from trial participants were taken at day 0 and at day 28 after the second dose. Of note for this clone: Its antigen specificity is not known. It has no much larger one-base neighbor in the sample; base qualities were not kept.

The CDR3 regions of human TCRbeta chains were analyzed by immunosequencing. Turning to the authors' computational methods: TCRs in the repertoires were compared against a reference library of SARS-CoV-2-specific TCRs that had been generated with the MIRA antigen-specificity platform. Breadth was defined as the fraction of unique TCRs that were SARS-CoV-2-associated, and depth was defined as the fraction of total T cells that were SARS-CoV-2-associated. Using the MIRA data, each spike-specific TCR was assigned both to the spike region to which the TCR was reactive and to a CD4 or CD8 class. Log10-transformed breadth and depth values were compared by one-way ANOVA with Sidak's multiple comparisons tests. This is the immuneACCESS table as TCRdb keeps it, with only in-frame sequences that have V and J called. A part of the clones is gone; compared with another copy, unresolved V genes explain less than half, and the rest is unexplained. D and trimming come from the DNA, and the V and J calls and clone size come from that table. This sample lists about 120,000 clones; 75% to 95% were detected once. The ten largest clonotypes hold around 4.4% of the sample.

Inclusive of the bounding cysteine and phenylalanine, the CDR3 is 14 residues long. The CDR3 DNA has 42 bases and is translated from base 1. CDR1 SGHTA and CDR2 FQGNSA were looked up in the germline V gene. The germline V and J ends show losses of 5 bases and 7 bases respectively, and no gene match explains 9 bases of the junction. General conclusions and limits of the study: Participants were mostly white British and included more females than males, and it was suggested by the authors that clonal diversity may have been underestimated. Because no samples from the day 14 peak response were available, repertoires could be characterized only after the peak T cell response. The whole spike protein was spanned by vaccine-associated CD4 TCRs, and dominant responses were seen in regions 160-218 and 743-854. Conclusions about previously exposed vaccinees are limited, since just a handful of AZD1222 recipients were seropositive for SARS-CoV-2 at baseline. The 56-69-year group was small, and its depth increase did not reach significance, likely because of low power. Spike-specific TCR breadth and depth rose significantly after two AZD1222 doses compared with day 0 and with MenACWY recipients. Reportedly, almost half of the unique spike-specific TCRs recognized epitopes lying outside the regions that are mutated in the B.1.351 and B.1.1.7 variants.

The sequence derives from an adult who received the MenACWY meningococcal vaccine as a control. The rearrangement combines TRBV7-2 with TRBJ2-5, with 8 bases in between that match TRBD2. The input for sequencing was peripheral blood, taken 28 days after the second dose of the MenACWY control vaccine. The nucleotide sequence reads as follows: TGTGCCAGCAGCCGGGGACTAGGGTCCGGGACCCAGTACTTC. It specifies CASSRGLGSGTQYF.